The 23 T cell receptor beta chains listed next were all sequenced from one sample in a study of cytomegalovirus exposure and HLA in healthy donors. Sequenced by immunoSEQ multiplex PCR; TCRdb stores in-frame clones only, minus some. The sample consists of about 220,000 clones, about 86% of them appearing once. Input material: PBMCs. The receptor source for this set is a woman aged 18-29 years in good health and CMV-seronegative.

The rearrangement uses TRBV10-3 and TRBJ2-3; D gene unclear. V was pared by 3 bases and J by 1 base, with 11 bases between. The CDR3 spans 15 residues. Germline CDR1 is ENHRY and CDR2 is SYGVKD. CDR3 region: CAISDAGSRTDTQYF. The CDR3 DNA sequence: TGTGCCATCAGTGATGCAGGATCACGCACAGATACGCAGTATTTT.

V usage is TRBV18 and J usage is TRBJ2-3, with 9 bases lining up with TRBD2. Germline CDR1 and CDR2: KGHSH and LQKENI. The length of the CDR3 is 14 residues. Germline trimming cut 2 bases from V and 3 bases from J; bases unmatched to any gene: 0. The CDR3 region has the DNA TGTGCCAGCTCACCAAGCGGGAGGACAGATACGCAGTATTTT. Translated: CASSPSGRTDTQYF.

J is TRBJ2-7 and V is TRBV4-1, with a possible D match to TRBD2 (5 bases). Per germline, CDR1 MGHRA and CDR2 YSYEKL. With 1 base removed from V and 0 bases from J, the gap between germline ends came to 10 bases. The CDR3 has 15 residues. CDR3 nucleotide sequence: TGCGCCAGCAGCCAAGCGGCGGGCAACTCCTACGAGCAGTACTTC. Amino acid sequence: CASSQAAGNSYEQYF.

This sequence joins TRBV28 and TRBJ2-2, with a weak D call TRBD1 (6 bases). The CDR3 spans 15 residues. V lost 3 bases, J lost 6 bases, and 14 bases lay in between. The germline CDR1 and CDR2 sequences are MDHEN and SYDVKM. CDR3 bases: TGTGCCAGCAGTTTTCTTCTCAGGGGATCCGGGGAGCTGTTTTTT. Its translation is CASSFLLRGSGELFF.

The chain uses TRBV5-3 and TRBJ1-2; weak D call: TRBD1 (5 bases). TRBV5-3 is identified as an open reading frame with a role that is uncertain. This CDR3 has 15 amino acids. The V gene lost 1 base and the J gene lost 1 base, with 11 bases spanning the gap. The CDR3 DNA is TGTGCCAGAAGCTTGATGTTAGGACATAACTATGGCTACACCTTC. Translation: CARSLMLGHNYGYTF.

J is TRBJ1-5 and V is TRBV28; D not resolved. The CDR3 covers 17 residues. Germline CDR1 reads MDHEN; CDR2 reads SYDVKM. Trimming removed 6 bases from V and 3 bases from J, with 21 bases in between. CDR3 sequence: CASRDTSGGSPNQPQHF. The CDR3 DNA follows: TGTGCCAGCAGAGATACATCGGGAGGCAGTCCCAATCAGCCCCAGCATTTT. The entire variable domain, with the rest obtained from reference TRBV28 and TRBJ1-5, is as follows: DVKVTQSSRYLVKRTGEKVFLECVQDMDHENMFWYRQDPGLGLRLIYFSYDVKMKEKGDIPEGYSVSREKKERFSLILESASTNQTSMYLCASRDTSGGSPNQPQHFGDGTRLSIL.

This chain joins TRBV28 and TRBJ2-1; 7 bases align to TRBD2. V was pared by 8 bases and J by 8 bases, with 12 bases of the junction left unmatched. Per germline, CDR1 MDHEN and CDR2 SYDVKM. This CDR3 contains 14 residues. Written as DNA, the CDR3 is TGTGCCAGCGGGTCGTACGGGACTACTTATGAGCAGTTCTTC. Translated, it gives CASGSYGTTYEQFF.

The rearrangement links TRBV27 to TRBJ2-2; TRBD2 matches at 12 bases. The germline V gene has CDR1 MNHEY and CDR2 SMNVEV (reference sequence). CDR3 length: 16 amino acids. J lost 4 bases, V lost 6 bases, and 6 bases had no gene match. The CDR3 sequence: CASRLAGGPVTGELFF. The DNA for the CDR3 is TGTGCCAGCAGGCTAGCGGGAGGGCCGGTCACCGGGGAGCTGTTTTTT.

A remark on this clone: At one end the junction does not follow the germline gene, possibly because of a read error. The chain combines TRBV14 with TRBJ1-2; D may be TRBD1 (5 bases). The CDR3 loop spans 13 amino acids. In germline, CDR1 is SGHDN, CDR2 FVKESK. As DNA, the CDR3 is TGTGCCAGCAGCGAAGACAGTCTCTATGGCTACACCTTC. Its protein is CASSEDSLYGYTF.

CDR3 loop: CASSSGKRMDTEAFF. CDR3 sequence (DNA): TGTGCCAGCAGCTCGGGAAAACGGATGGACACTGAAGCTTTCTTT. The chain is built from TRBV5-4 and TRBJ1-1, with no clear D. V shed 3 bases and J shed 3 bases, with 15 bases lying between them. The CDR3 length is 15 residues. Germline V gene data show CDR1 as SGHNT and CDR2 as YYREEE (reference sequence).

V usage is TRBV5-1 and J usage is TRBJ2-3, with D perhaps TRBD2 (6 bases). Trimming cost V 2 bases and J 1 base, with 14 bases left between them. Germline lookup yields CDR1 SGHRS and CDR2 YFSETQ. CDR3 length: 16 amino acids. CDR3 region: CASSFLRSGRTDTQYF. The DNA of the CDR3 is TGCGCCAGCAGCTTTCTCCGTAGCGGACGCACAGATACGCAGTATTTT.

This chain joins TRBV9 and TRBJ2-3; the match to TRBD2 covers 7 bases. With V trimmed by 3 bases and J by 0 bases, 10 bases remained unmatched. There are 17 residues in the CDR3. CDR1 and CDR2 (germline): SGDLS, YYNGEE. The CDR3 protein is CASSATGTTTSTDTQYF. As DNA, the CDR3 is TGTGCCAGCAGCGCAACCGGGACTACCACTAGCACAGATACGCAGTATTTT.

The rearrangement joins TRBV6-1 to TRBJ2-1; D is uncertain. The CDR3 sequence is 13 residues long. V gave up 6 bases and J gave up 1 base, with 7 bases separating them. The germline V gene encodes CDR1 MNHNS and CDR2 SASEGT. The CDR3 nucleotides read TGTGCCAGCAGGGCACCTTCCTACAATGAGCAGTTCTTC. It translates to CASRAPSYNEQFF.

The rearrangement uses TRBV6-1 and TRBJ2-7, with TRBD2 identical over 13 bases. Germline CDR1 and CDR2: MNHNS and SASEGT. With 6 bases clipped from V and 2 bases from J, the junction kept 4 bases outside the gene matches. The CDR3 is made up of 15 amino acids. CDR3: CASSRLAGGPYEQYF. The CDR3 region has the DNA TGTGCCAGCAGCCGACTAGCGGGAGGACCCTACGAGCAGTACTTC.

The chain employs TRBV4-2 and TRBJ2-5; D possibly corresponds to TRBD1 (5 bases). Germline CDR1 and CDR2: LGHNA and YNFKEQ. V was clipped by 0 bases and J by 5 bases, with 25 bases between them. This CDR3 contains 19 residues. The DNA for the CDR3 is TGTGCCAGCAGCCAAGAGAATTTAAGGGTGGGCCTTGCAGGGGAGACCCAGTACTTC. This gives the protein CASSQENLRVGLAGETQYF.

CDR3 in amino acids: CASSLGSLGNTIYF. The CDR3 nucleotides are TGCGCCAGCAGCTTGGGTAGCCTTGGAAACACCATATATTTT. This sequence joins TRBV5-1 and TRBJ1-3; D is ambiguous. V was cut by 0 bases and J by 3 bases, with 7 bases left in between. Per germline, CDR1 SGHRS and CDR2 YFSETQ. The CDR3 consists of 14 residues.

This CDR3 is CASSLYGGAYEQYF. CDR3 DNA sequence: TGTGCCAGCAGCTTATACGGGGGAGCTTACGAGCAGTACTTC. This chain links TRBV7-3 with TRBJ2-7; D perhaps matches TRBD2 (6 bases). Per the germline V gene, CDR1 is SGHTA and CDR2 is FQGTGA. This CDR3 has 14 amino acids. The ends were cut back, 2 bases at V and 4 bases at J, with 12 bases in the middle. The full variable domain, with the rest looked up from reference TRBV7-3 and TRBJ2-7, is GAGVSQTPSNKVTEKGKYVELRCDPISGHTALYWYRQSLGQGPEFLIYFQGTGAADDSGLPNDRFFAVRPEGSVSTLKIQRTERGDSAVYLCASSLYGGAYEQYFGPGTRLTVT.

The chain carries TRBV18 and TRBJ2-7; no clear D. Trimming removed 3 bases from V and 3 bases from J, with 15 bases in between. CDR1 and CDR2 from the germline V gene are KGHSH and LQKENI. This CDR3 contains 15 residues. The CDR3 loop is CASSPSRVLFYEQYF. CDR3 bases: TGTGCCAGCTCACCCTCCCGAGTTCTTTTCTACGAGCAGTACTTC. The entire variable domain, with the rest obtained from reference TRBV18 and TRBJ2-7, is as follows: NAGVMQNPRHLVRRRGQEARLRCSPMKGHSHVYWYRQLPEEGLKFMVYLQKENIIDESGMPKERFSAEFPKEGPSILRIQQVVRGDSAAYFCASSPSRVLFYEQYFGPGTRLTVT.

The chain recombines TRBV18 with TRBJ2-7; TRBD1 is a possible D gene (6 bases). Trimming cost V 6 bases and J 2 bases, with 11 bases left between them. The CDR3 has 13 residues. The V gene's germline CDR1 is KGHSH and CDR2 LQKENI. CDR3 sequence reads: CASSGQITYEQYF. The CDR3 nucleotides are TGTGCCAGCTCTGGACAGATAACCTACGAGCAGTACTTC.

The rearrangement joins TRBV9 to TRBJ1-2; D gene unclear. V lost 0 bases and J 6 bases, leaving 9 bases between the germline ends. Germline-derived CDR1 and CDR2 are SGDLS and YYNGEE. The CDR3 has 13 residues. The CDR3 nucleotides are TGTGCCAGCAGCGTAGAGGCGGGGAATGGCTACACCTTC. This sequence encodes CASSVEAGNGYTF.

V usage is TRBV5-1 and J usage is TRBJ2-7, with TRBD1 matching over 9 bases. The CDR3 is 13 amino acids. CDR1 and CDR2 (germline): SGHRS, YFSETQ. The junction had 3 bases not matched to a gene; V was cut back by 4 bases and J by 4 bases. CDR3 protein: CASSRQGGYEQYF. The DNA for the CDR3 is TGCGCCAGCAGCCGACAGGGGGGTTACGAGCAGTACTTC.

The rearrangement joins TRBV11-1 to TRBJ2-1; TRBD2 matches 8 bases. The trim removed 1 base at V and 3 bases at J, leaving 2 bases unmatched. This CDR3 has 15 residues. Germline CDR1 is SGHAT and CDR2 is FQDESV (reference sequence). The CDR3 nucleotides are TGTGCCAGCAGCTTAGGTAGCGGGAACTACAATGAGCAGTTCTTC. It specifies CASSLGSGNYNEQFF.

The rearrangement joins TRBV28 to TRBJ1-2; no definite D call. The germline V gene encodes CDR1 MDHEN and CDR2 SYDVKM. Between the trimmed V and J ends, which lost 6 bases and 5 bases, there was a span of 7 bases. This CDR3 is 11 amino acids long. CDR3 region: CASSRGYGYTF. Written as DNA, the CDR3 is TGTGCCAGCAGCCGAGGGTATGGCTACACCTTC.